The clone carrying this T cell receptor (beta chain) has ten or more counts. MiXCR was run by TCRdb on the 5' RACE reads, yielding one entry per CDR3 protein. The sample has about 38,000 distinct CDR3 sequences, roughly 8% seen once. This CDR3 region has 13 residues. Germline V gives CDR1 SGHNT, CDR2 YYREEE (reference sequence). Losses at the gene ends were 4 bases for V and 9 bases for J; bases not matched to a gene: 9. The data were obtained in a study of spatial heterogeneity in lung cancer. Sample time point: sample taken at primary tumor resection. The input material, whole RNA from tumor, nontumor lung or frozen PBMC, was sequenced unsorted.

The chain is built from TRBV5-4 and TRBJ2-7; 8 bases align to TRBD1. Sequenced here: PBMCs, sampled at surgery. The source of this sequence is a male donor with early-stage non-small cell lung cancer. The CDR3 sequence: CASSRGTGSGQYF. CDR3 nucleotide sequence: TGTGCCAGCAGCAGAGGGACAGGTAGCGGGCAGTACTTC.